These T cell receptor beta chains were read from a single sample in a study of cytomegalovirus exposure and HLA in healthy donors. The assay was immunoSEQ multiplex PCR, and TCRdb's table has in-frame clones only and misses some. The table has some 120,000 clones, 75% to 85% seen once. Specimen: PBMCs. The source is a male donor in good health and CMV-seronegative. Both conserved end residues are trimmed from each CDR3. Each record gives: V gene, J gene, CDR3 length, CDR3 protein.

v_call: TRBV7-9
j_call: TRBJ1-5
cdr3_length: 12
cdr3_aa: SSSFQGPNQPQH

v_call: TRBV7-9
j_call: TRBJ2-1
cdr3_length: 14
cdr3_aa: ASSQPRQGPYNEQF

v_call: TRBV6-4
j_call: TRBJ1-5
cdr3_length: 14
cdr3_aa: ASTEGAESRNQPQH

v_call: TRBV30
j_call: TRBJ1-2
cdr3_length: 14
cdr3_aa: AWSIPRQVVNYGYT

v_call: TRBV2
j_call: TRBJ2-7
cdr3_length: 13
cdr3_aa: ASTNGGLETYEQY

v_call: TRBV7-2
j_call: TRBJ2-3
cdr3_length: 12
cdr3_aa: ASSGGGTADTQY

v_call: TRBV2
j_call: TRBJ2-5
cdr3_length: 12
cdr3_aa: ASSGNRVGETQY

v_call: TRBV30
j_call: TRBJ1-2
cdr3_length: 11
cdr3_aa: AWTREGNYGYT

v_call: TRBV15
j_call: TRBJ2-7
cdr3_length: 12
cdr3_aa: ATSRRTSGGLQY

v_call: TRBV2
j_call: TRBJ1-1
cdr3_length: 13
cdr3_aa: ASSSSREMNTEAF

v_call: TRBV19
j_call: TRBJ1-4
cdr3_length: 12
cdr3_aa: ASSGGQANEKLF

v_call: TRBV30
j_call: TRBJ2-7
cdr3_length: 11
cdr3_aa: AWSRQDLYEQY

v_call: TRBV19
j_call: TRBJ2-7
cdr3_length: 13
cdr3_aa: ASSPRDSSSYEQY

v_call: TRBV28
j_call: TRBJ1-5
cdr3_length: 13
cdr3_aa: ASRPGHYSNQPQH

v_call: TRBV5-4
j_call: TRBJ2-2
cdr3_length: 13
cdr3_aa: ASSLVTGGNGELF

v_call: TRBV5-6
j_call: TRBJ2-2
cdr3_length: 13
cdr3_aa: ASSLAGSFTGELF

v_call: TRBV28
j_call: TRBJ1-4
cdr3_length: 13
cdr3_aa: ASRIAGGLNEKLF

v_call: TRBV18
j_call: TRBJ2-7
cdr3_length: 12
cdr3_aa: ASSAGTGVYEQY

v_call: TRBV5-4
j_call: TRBJ2-7
cdr3_length: 14
cdr3_aa: ASSAHPSTLGYEQY

v_call: TRBV19
j_call: TRBJ1-5
cdr3_length: 12
cdr3_aa: ASSPGQVNQPQH

v_call: TRBV10-1
j_call: TRBJ2-3
cdr3_length: 11
cdr3_aa: ASSKVGRDTQY

v_call: TRBV6-4
j_call: TRBJ1-2
cdr3_length: 13
cdr3_aa: ASSDVRGGRRGYT

v_call: TRBV5-1
j_call: TRBJ1-2
cdr3_length: 12
cdr3_aa: ASSGWDNNYGYT

v_call: TRBV6-1
j_call: TRBJ1-2
cdr3_length: 13
cdr3_aa: ASSPGPGTGEGYT

v_call: TRBV4-3
j_call: TRBJ2-3
cdr3_length: 13
cdr3_aa: ASSQDPRGTDTQY

v_call: TRBV6-1
j_call: TRBJ2-7
cdr3_length: 11
cdr3_aa: ASSESPQGWEY

v_call: TRBV7-8
j_call: TRBJ2-7
cdr3_length: 15
cdr3_aa: ASSSYSGPQLGYEQY

v_call: TRBV28
j_call: TRBJ2-2
cdr3_length: 14
cdr3_aa: ASSLPLRGGHGELF

v_call: TRBV5-4
j_call: NA
cdr3_length: 14
cdr3_aa: ASSLGPLREDFEQY

v_call: TRBV21-1
j_call: TRBJ1-2
cdr3_length: 12
cdr3_aa: ASSKETGIGGYT

v_call: TRBV28
j_call: TRBJ2-1
cdr3_length: 13
cdr3_aa: ASSLGGQIYNEQF

v_call: TRBV6-1
j_call: TRBJ2-7
cdr3_length: 11
cdr3_aa: ASTPTETYEQY

v_call: TRBV28
j_call: TRBJ1-5
cdr3_length: 17
cdr3_aa: ASDVFRDLGTYSNQPQH

v_call: TRBV5-5
j_call: TRBJ1-2
cdr3_length: 12
cdr3_aa: ASSRAQGADGYT

v_call: TRBV10-2
j_call: TRBJ2-3
cdr3_length: 15
cdr3_aa: ASSDSQGRPRGDTQY

v_call: TRBV7-9
j_call: TRBJ2-5
cdr3_length: 10
cdr3_aa: ATPGEQETQY

v_call: TRBV30
j_call: TRBJ1-2
cdr3_length: 10
cdr3_aa: KGGSPGGGYT